These 24 T cell receptor beta chains share one sample of origin, sequenced in a study of identical twins. TCRdb passed the 5' RACE reads through MiXCR, listing each CDR3 protein once. The table includes approximately 890,000 distinct CDR3 sequences, more than 9% detected once. The same data also went into a second study, on yellow fever vaccine responses in identical twins.

Sample: PBMCs. Receptors were obtained from a woman aged 18-29 years in good health.

The chain joins TRBV20-1 to TRBJ1-4; 8 nucleotides agree with TRBD1. V gave up 5 bases and J gave up 4 bases; unmatched junction bases: 9. Germline V gene data show CDR1 as DFQATT and CDR2 as SNEGSKA (reference sequence). The CDR3 runs to 15 residues. This chain's CDR3 is CSASKTGAINEKLFF. CDR3 nucleotide sequence: TGCAGTGCTTCAAAGACAGGGGCGATTAATGAAAAACTGTTTTTT.

In its sample, this clonotype was seen many times. The chain has TRBV12-3 or TRBV12-4 and TRBJ1-1; D gene ambiguous. The CDR3 sequence is 13 residues long. The germline V and J ends were trimmed by 3 bases and 1 base, with 6 bases remaining between them. The CDR3 reads CASSFFQNTEAFF. Here the CDR3 DNA reads TGTGCCAGCAGTTTTTTTCAGAACACTGAAGCTTTCTTT.

This clonotype was counted between two and nine times. This chain links TRBV11-2 with TRBJ2-5, with a possible D match to TRBD2 (6 bases). Germline V gene sequence: CDR1 SGHAT, CDR2 FQNNGV. V lost 1 base, J lost 0 bases, and 6 bases lay in between. The CDR3 has 14 amino acids. Written as DNA, the CDR3 is TGTGCCAGCAGCTTAGGGGACTACCAAGAGACCCAGTACTTC. As protein: CASSLGDYQETQYF. The full variable domain, with the rest looked up from reference TRBV11-2 and TRBJ2-5, is EAGVAQSPRYKIIEKRQSVAFWCNPISGHATLYWYQQILGQGPKLLIQFQNNGVVDDSQLPKDRFSAERLKGVDSTLKIQPAKLEDSAVYLCASSLGDYQETQYFGPGTRLLVL.

This clonotype has more than one count but fewer than ten. This chain connects TRBV28 to TRBJ2-3; TRBD1 agrees at 9 bases. Germline V gene lookup returns CDR1 MDHEN and CDR2 SYDVKM. The CDR3 runs 13 residues. Trimming took 6 bases from V and 13 from J; bases not matched to a gene: 11. The CDR3 region is CASRDAGTGNEYF. In nucleotides, the CDR3 is TGTGCCAGCAGAGATGCCGGGACAGGGAATGAGTATTTT. The whole variable domain, remainder taken from reference TRBV28 and TRBJ2-3, is DVKVTQSSRYLVKRTGEKVFLECVQDMDHENMFWYRQDPGLGLRLIYFSYDVKMKEKGDIPEGYSVSREKKERFSLILESASTNQTSMYLCASRDAGTGNEYFGPGTRLTVL.

This clonotype was observed at least ten times. The chain has TRBV12-3 or TRBV12-4 and TRBJ2-7; D unresolved. The CDR3 spans 14 residues. V was trimmed by 2 bases and J by 0 bases, leaving 8 bases between them. For the CDR3, the DNA is TGTGCCAGCAGTTTAAGTACAGCCTCCTACGAGCAGTACTTC. Its protein is CASSLSTASYEQYF.

In its sample, this clonotype was seen many times. V gene TRBV4-1 combines with J gene TRBJ2-1; a possible D gene is TRBD2 (6 bases). Germline loops: CDR1 MGHRA, CDR2 YSYEKL. V was pared by 2 bases and J by 2 bases, with 10 bases between. The CDR3 contains 15 residues. CDR3 nucleotides: TGCGCCAGCAGCCAAACCGGGAGCCCCTACAATGAGCAGTTCTTC. This translates into CASSQTGSPYNEQFF.

This clonotype has only a few counts. DNA for the CDR3: TGTGCCAGCAGTTCAACCGGGACAGGGCAGAGAAAACTGTTTTTT. Translation: CASSSTGTGQRKLFF. V usage is TRBV27 and J usage is TRBJ1-4; TRBD1 aligns across 9 bases. This CDR3 comprises 15 residues. Germline CDR1 and CDR2: MNHEY and SMNVEV (reference sequence). The ends lost 4 bases at V and 10 bases at J; junction bases unmatched: 10.

Concerning this clonotype itself: Germline is not matched at one junction end, which may reflect a read error. The V gene is TRBV6-1, the J gene TRBJ2-5; D not resolved. This CDR3 spans 11 amino acids. Germline V CDR1 and CDR2: MNHNS, SASEGT. This chain's CDR3 is CASRKEEIQYF. The CDR3 coding sequence is TGTGCCAGCAGGAAAGAAGAGATCCAGTACTTC.

This clonotype was found once. The chain carries TRBV11-1 and TRBJ2-3, with D maybe TRBD2 (7 bases). V was cut by 5 bases and J by 0 bases, with 21 bases left in between. From germline, CDR1 is SGHAT and CDR2 FQDESV (reference sequence). The CDR3 runs to 18 residues. The CDR3 here is CASSPRARGAVSTDTQYF. CDR3 DNA: TGTGCCAGCAGCCCCCGCGCCCGGGGGGCCGTGAGCACAGATACGCAGTATTTT.

This sequence joins TRBV19 and TRBJ1-2; D perhaps matches TRBD1 (6 bases). The CDR3 contains 14 residues. The germline gives CDR1 LNHDA, CDR2 SQIVND (reference sequence). V gave up 7 bases and J gave up 3 bases, with 15 bases separating them. CDR3 residues: CASIRPGADYGYTF. Here the CDR3 DNA reads TGTGCCAGTATTCGGCCGGGGGCTGACTATGGCTACACCTTC.

This clonotype was counted only a few times. The J gene is TRBJ2-7, the V gene TRBV14, with TRBD1 as a possible D gene (6 bases). Per germline, CDR1 SGHDN and CDR2 FVKESK. V lost 4 bases and J lost 0, with 13 bases in between. This CDR3 region has 15 residues. The CDR3 region has the DNA TGTGCCAGCAGCCCTGGAACAGGGCGCTCCTACGAGCAGTACTTC. This translates into CASSPGTGRSYEQYF. The entire variable domain, with the rest obtained from reference TRBV14 and TRBJ2-7, is as follows: EAGVTQFPSHSVIEKGQTVTLRCDPISGHDNLYWYRRVMGKEIKFLLHFVKESKQDESGMPNNRFLAERTGGTYSTLKVQPAELEDSGVYFCASSPGTGRSYEQYFGPGTRLTVT.

The V gene is TRBV3-1, the J gene TRBJ2-7; D call uncertain. Trimming left V 3 bases short and J 3 bases short, with 15 bases between. This CDR3 comprises 15 residues. In germline, CDR1 is LGHDT, CDR2 YNNKEL (reference sequence). The CDR3 loop is CASSQSYPPNYEQYV. The CDR3 DNA reads as TGTGCCAGCAGCCAGTCATACCCCCCGAACTACGAGCAGTACGTC.

This clonotype was observed a handful of times. The V gene is TRBV4-1, the J gene TRBJ1-4; the match to TRBD1 covers 8 bases. The V and J ends lost 2 bases and 8 bases, in that order; junction bases with no gene match: 7. The CDR3 extends over 15 amino acids. Germline V lookup: CDR1 MGHRA, CDR2 YSYEKL. CDR3 residues: CASSQFTGGKEKLFF. The CDR3 DNA reads as TGCGCCAGCAGCCAATTTACAGGGGGAAAAGAAAAACTGTTTTTT.

This clonotype was observed a handful of times. This rearrangement joins TRBV4-1 to TRBJ2-1; D is possibly TRBD2 (6 bases). This CDR3 spans 15 amino acids. V lost 3 bases and J lost 2, with 11 bases in between. In germline, CDR1 is MGHRA, CDR2 YSYEKL. CDR3 residues: CASSHGGGPYNEQFF. Here the CDR3 DNA reads TGCGCCAGCAGCCACGGGGGAGGTCCCTACAATGAGCAGTTCTTC.

At least ten counts were recorded for this clonotype. The rearrangement links TRBV5-1 to TRBJ1-1, with 10 bases lining up with TRBD1. Germline lookup yields CDR1 SGHRS and CDR2 YFSETQ. CDR3 size: 16 residues. The trim removed 1 base at V and 0 bases at J, leaving 3 bases unmatched. CDR3 bases: TGCGCCAGCAGCTTGAGGACAGGGGGAGTGAACACTGAAGCTTTCTTT. Its protein is CASSLRTGGVNTEAFF.

The chain joins TRBV6-4 to TRBJ1-2, with TRBD1 as a possible D gene (5 bases). Germline CDR1 reads MRHNA; CDR2 reads SNTAGT. The CDR3 contains 15 residues. V lost 6 bases and J lost 2, with 16 bases in between. DNA for the CDR3: TGTGCCAGCAGAGACGGGGGGGGACCCAACTATGGCTACACCTTC. As protein: CASRDGGGPNYGYTF.

The chain recombines TRBV27 with TRBJ1-2; a possible D gene is TRBD1 (6 bases). CDR1 and CDR2 (germline): MNHEY, SMNVEV (reference sequence). V was trimmed by 5 bases and J by 8 bases, leaving 15 bases between them. The CDR3 is 13 residues long. CDR3 nucleotides: TGTGCCAGCAGTGAACAGGGATTGGGGGGCTACACCTTC. This gives the protein CASSEQGLGGYTF.

This chain connects TRBV9 to TRBJ2-2; TRBD1 aligns across 8 bases. V lost 0 bases to trimming and J lost 3 bases; unmatched junction nucleotides: 19. Germline CDR1 SGDLS, CDR2 YYNGEE. There are 21 residues in the CDR3. This CDR3 is CASSVALGRTGIGLYTGELFF. The CDR3 DNA reads TGTGCCAGCAGCGTAGCACTTGGAAGGACAGGGATTGGTTTGTACACCGGGGAGCTGTTTTTT.

J is TRBJ2-1 and V is TRBV11-2, with 15 nucleotides matching TRBD2. This CDR3 has 19 amino acids. Trimming removed 3 bases from V and 1 base from J; junction bases left unmatched: 7. The germline V gene encodes CDR1 SGHAT and CDR2 FQNNGV. The CDR3 is CASSLGGLAGGPSYNEQFF. In DNA form, the CDR3 reads TGTGCCAGCAGCTTGGGAGGACTAGCGGGGGGGCCATCCTACAATGAGCAGTTCTTC.

The chain joins TRBV14 to TRBJ2-2, with D possibly being TRBD1 (5 bases). Germline lookup yields CDR1 SGHDN and CDR2 FVKESK. CDR3 length equals 20 residues. Trimming pared 2 bases from V and 4 bases from J, leaving 26 bases between. CDR3 bases: TGTGCCAGCAGCCAACCTCCGGGTCTCAGGGAACGTTGGGCCACCGGGGAGCTGTTTTTT. Its translation is CASSQPPGLRERWATGELFF.

For the CDR3, the DNA is TGCAGTGCTAGAAAAGCGGGAAGAACACTAGTATCCTACGAGCAGTACTTC. Translated: CSARKAGRTLVSYEQYF. V usage is TRBV20-1 and J usage is TRBJ2-7; 7 bases line up with TRBD2. The length of the CDR3 is 17 residues. In germline, CDR1 is DFQATT, CDR2 SNEGSKA (reference sequence). Germline trimming cut 2 bases from V and 1 base from J; bases unmatched to any gene: 14.

This clonotype has only a few counts. The V gene is TRBV12-3 or TRBV12-4, the J gene TRBJ1-1; the D is unclear. V dropped 7 bases and J dropped 6 bases, with 12 bases sitting between them. This CDR3 has 12 residues. The CDR3 reads CASTTRSPEAFF. The DNA of the CDR3 is TGTGCCAGCACTACTCGAAGTCCTGAAGCTTTCTTT.

The chain carries TRBV3-1 and TRBJ2-1; a possible D gene is TRBD1 (5 bases). CDR1 and CDR2 from the germline V gene are LGHDT and YNNKEL (reference sequence). The CDR3 has 15 residues. The V gene lost 1 base and the J gene lost 9 bases, with 16 bases spanning the gap. CDR3 loop: CASSQAAGLRGEQFF. CDR3 bases: TGTGCCAGCAGCCAAGCTGCAGGGTTGCGCGGTGAGCAGTTCTTC.

This clonotype has ten or more counts. The J gene is TRBJ2-7, the V gene TRBV3-1, with TRBD2 matching 12 bases. The V gene end was trimmed by 4 bases and the J gene end by 1 base; junction bases not matched to a gene: 2. Germline V lookup: CDR1 LGHDT, CDR2 YNNKEL (reference sequence). This CDR3 has 15 amino acids. CDR3 region: CASSRGLAGSYEQYF. CDR3 in DNA: TGTGCCAGCAGCCGAGGACTAGCGGGATCCTACGAGCAGTACTTC.